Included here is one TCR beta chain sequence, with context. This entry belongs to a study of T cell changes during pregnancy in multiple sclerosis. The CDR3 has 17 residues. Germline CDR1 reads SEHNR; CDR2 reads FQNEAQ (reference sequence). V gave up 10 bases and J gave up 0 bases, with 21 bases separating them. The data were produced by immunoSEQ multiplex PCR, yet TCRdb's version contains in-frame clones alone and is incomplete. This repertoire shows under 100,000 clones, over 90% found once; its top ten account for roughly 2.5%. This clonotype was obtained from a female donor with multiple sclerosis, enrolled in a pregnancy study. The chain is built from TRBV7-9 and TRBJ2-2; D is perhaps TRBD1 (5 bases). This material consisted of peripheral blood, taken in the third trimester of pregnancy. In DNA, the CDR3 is TGTGCCACTCAGACAGTTACCGCCAACACGAACACCGGGGAGCTGTTTTTT. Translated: CATQTVTANTNTGELFF.